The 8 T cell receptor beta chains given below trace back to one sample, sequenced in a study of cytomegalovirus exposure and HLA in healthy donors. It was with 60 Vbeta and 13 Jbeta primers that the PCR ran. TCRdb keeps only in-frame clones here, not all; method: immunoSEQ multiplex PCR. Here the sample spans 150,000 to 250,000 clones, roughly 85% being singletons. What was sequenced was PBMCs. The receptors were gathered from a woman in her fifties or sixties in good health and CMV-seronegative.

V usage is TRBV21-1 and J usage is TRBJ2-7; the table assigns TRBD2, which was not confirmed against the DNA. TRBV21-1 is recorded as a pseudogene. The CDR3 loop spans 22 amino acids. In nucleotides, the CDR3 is TGTGCCAGCAGCAAAATGGGATGGGTCGCCCTGGAACGGGAATTGAGCTCCTACGAGCAGTACTTC. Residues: CASSKMGWVALERELSSYEQYF.

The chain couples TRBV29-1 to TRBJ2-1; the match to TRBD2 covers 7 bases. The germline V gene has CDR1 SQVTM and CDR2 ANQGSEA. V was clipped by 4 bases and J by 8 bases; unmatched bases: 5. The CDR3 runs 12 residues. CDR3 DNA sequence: TGCAGCGTTGGGGGGACTACATATGAGCAGTTCTTC. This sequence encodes CSVGGTTYEQFF.

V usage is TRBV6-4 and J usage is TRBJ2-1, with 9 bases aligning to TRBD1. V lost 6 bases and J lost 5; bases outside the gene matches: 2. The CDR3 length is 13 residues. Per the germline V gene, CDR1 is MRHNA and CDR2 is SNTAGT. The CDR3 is CASRRTGDNEQFF. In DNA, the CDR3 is TGTGCCAGCAGAAGGACAGGGGACAATGAGCAGTTCTTC.

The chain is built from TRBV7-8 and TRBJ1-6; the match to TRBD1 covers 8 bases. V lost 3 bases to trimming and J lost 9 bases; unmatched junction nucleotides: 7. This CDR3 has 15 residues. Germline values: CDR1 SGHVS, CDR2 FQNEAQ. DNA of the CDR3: TGTGCCAGCAGCTTTGCGGGACAGGCAGGTTCACCCCTCCACTTT. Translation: CASSFAGQAGSPLHF.

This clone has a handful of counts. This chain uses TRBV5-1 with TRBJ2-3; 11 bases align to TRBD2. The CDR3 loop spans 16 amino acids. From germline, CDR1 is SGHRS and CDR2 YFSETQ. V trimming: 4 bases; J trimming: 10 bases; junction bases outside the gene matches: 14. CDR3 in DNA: TGCGCCAGCAGCGTGGGAGGCGGGACTAGCGGCCGTCCGCAGTATTTT. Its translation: CASSVGGGTSGRPQYF.

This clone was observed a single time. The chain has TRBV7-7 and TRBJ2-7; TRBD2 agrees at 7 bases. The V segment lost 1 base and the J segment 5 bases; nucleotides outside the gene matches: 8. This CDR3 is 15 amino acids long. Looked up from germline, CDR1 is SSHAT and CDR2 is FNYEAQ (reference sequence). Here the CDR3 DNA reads TGTGCCAGCAGCTTAGGAAGCGGGACGGGAAACGAGCAGTACTTC. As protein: CASSLGSGTGNEQYF.

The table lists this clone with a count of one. CDR3 in amino acids: CACSAPRLAGGRRETQYF. The CDR3 DNA reads as TGTGCCTGCTCTGCGCCTCGACTAGCGGGAGGGCGGCGGGAGACCCAGTACTTC. The chain couples TRBV30 to TRBJ2-5; 14 bases are a match to TRBD2. Germline CDR1 and CDR2: GTSNPN and SVGIG (reference sequence). After removal of 6 bases from V and 5 bases from J, the junction contained 17 bases not matched to a gene. This CDR3 spans 18 amino acids.

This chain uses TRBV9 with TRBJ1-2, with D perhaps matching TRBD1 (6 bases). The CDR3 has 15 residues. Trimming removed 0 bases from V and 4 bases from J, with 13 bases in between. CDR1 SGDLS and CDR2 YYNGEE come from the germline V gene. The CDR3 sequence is CASSVDAGVTYGYTF. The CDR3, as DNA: TGTGCCAGCAGCGTAGACGCAGGGGTGACCTATGGCTACACCTTC.